This TCR beta chain was identified in a study of shared clonotypes between healthy human individuals. Using immunoSEQ multiplex PCR, the repertoire was profiled, and TCRdb retains in-frame clones only, with some absent. The data contain approximately 97,000 clones, about 68% of them singletons. Of note for this clone: Antigen unknown.

The CDR3 spans 15 residues. V lost 3 bases, J lost 2 bases, and 8 bases lay in between. The V gene's germline CDR1 is LNHNV and CDR2 YYDKDF (reference sequence). Regarding the study as a whole: The generation probabilities recorded for non-shared clonotypes fell below those of clonotypes shared by all four donors.

The source of this sequence is a man aged 30 to 39 in good health. Source material: memory CD8+ T cells sorted from blood. Noted subset: CD45RO+ cells pooled with CCR7-negative TemRA cells. The chain employs TRBV15 and TRBJ2-6; no reliable D call. This CDR3 reads CATSSGTTGANVLTF. DNA for the CDR3: TGTGCCACCAGCAGTGGCACCACTGGGGCCAACGTCCTGACTTTC.